This T cell receptor (beta chain) was recorded in a study of neurological immune-mediated disorders. The sample holds many counts of this clonotype. Its target is unknown. General study findings and limits: The study found the most TCR clonal expansion in HTLV-1-associated myelopathy and the least in multiple sclerosis, below healthy controls. There were no CDR3 amino acid sequences shared by expanded clones across subjects, a result suggesting private repertoires in all groups.

5'RACE with 10-nucleotide random UMIs generated the cDNA. TCRdb fed the 5' RACE reads into MiXCR, producing one record per CDR3 protein. Here the sample spans approximately 47,000 distinct CDR3 sequences, about 13% being singletons. The CDR3 is 16 amino acids. V shed 2 bases and J shed 1 base, with 14 bases lying between them. The germline CDR1 and CDR2 sequences are SGHTA and FQGNSA. Specified time point: longitudinal time-point 3. The sequence was obtained from a male donor with HTLV-1-associated myelopathy (HAM/TSP). Specimen: PBMCs. The chain employs TRBV7-2 and TRBJ1-2, with D perhaps matching TRBD1 (5 bases). The CDR3, as DNA: TGTGCCAGCAGCTTATCCCGGCGGCAGGGTAACTATGGCTACACCTTC. It encodes CASSLSRRQGNYGYTF.